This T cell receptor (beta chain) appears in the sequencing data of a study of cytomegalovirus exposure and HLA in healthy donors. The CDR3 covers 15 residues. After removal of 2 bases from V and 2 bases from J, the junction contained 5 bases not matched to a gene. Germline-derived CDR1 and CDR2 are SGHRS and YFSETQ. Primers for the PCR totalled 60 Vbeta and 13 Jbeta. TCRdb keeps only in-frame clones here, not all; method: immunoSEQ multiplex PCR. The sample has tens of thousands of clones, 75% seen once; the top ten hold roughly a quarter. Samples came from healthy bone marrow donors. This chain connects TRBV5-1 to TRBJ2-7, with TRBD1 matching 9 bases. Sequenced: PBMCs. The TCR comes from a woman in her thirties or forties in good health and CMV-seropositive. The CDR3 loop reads CASSFGGTGPYEQYF. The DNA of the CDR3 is TGCGCCAGCAGCTTTGGCGGGACAGGGCCCTACGAGCAGTACTTC.